Listed here is a single T cell receptor beta chain. This sample includes further DNA sequences coding for the same CDR3. Study processing details: Reference gene primer amplification gave estimated nucleated cell counts. TCRdb keeps only in-frame clones here, not all; method: immunoSEQ multiplex PCR. The V and J calls and clone size are taken from that table; D and trimming were inferred from the DNA. This repertoire shows roughly 260,000 clones, more than 65% found once; its top ten account for roughly 3.1%. The data are from a study of blood T cell repertoires in COVID-19. In the study overall: There were acute and convalescent COVID-19 samples, and they came from the United States, Italy and Spain.

Trimming left V 1 base short and J 4 bases short, with 13 bases between. Germline V gene data show CDR1 as SGHDN and CDR2 as FVKESK. The CDR3 has 15 residues. The sequence derives from a woman under 30 with acute or convalescent COVID-19. The J gene is TRBJ1-1, the V gene TRBV14, with D possibly TRBD1 on 6 matching bases. Source material: peripheral blood. CDR3 nucleotides: TGTGCCAGCAGCCAAGTGGCAGGGGCAGGCACTGAAGCTTTCTTT. It specifies CASSQVAGAGTEAFF.